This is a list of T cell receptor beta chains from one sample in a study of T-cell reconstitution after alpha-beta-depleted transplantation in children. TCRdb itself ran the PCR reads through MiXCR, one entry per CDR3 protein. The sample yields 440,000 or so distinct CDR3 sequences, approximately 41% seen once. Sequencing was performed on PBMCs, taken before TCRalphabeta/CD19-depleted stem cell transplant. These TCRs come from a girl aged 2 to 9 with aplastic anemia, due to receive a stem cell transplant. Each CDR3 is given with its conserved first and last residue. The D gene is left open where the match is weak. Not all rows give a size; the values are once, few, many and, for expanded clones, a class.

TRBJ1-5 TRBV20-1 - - TGCAGTGCTAGACCCCCGGATCAGCCCCAGCATTTT CSARPPDQPQHF
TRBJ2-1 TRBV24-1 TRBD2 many TGTGCCACCAGAGGGACTAGCGGGAGGGGAGGGGTTGACAATGAGCAGTTCTTC CATRGTSGRGGVDNEQFF
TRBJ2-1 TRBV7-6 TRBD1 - TGTGCCAGCAGAAATGAAGGGGGCTGGATGGCCTCCTACAATGAGCAGTTCTTC CASRNEGGWMASYNEQFF
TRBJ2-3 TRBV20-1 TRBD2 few TGCAGTGCTAGAAAGGGCCGGCGGGAGGGTTTAGGAGATACGCAGTATTTT CSARKGRREGLGDTQYF
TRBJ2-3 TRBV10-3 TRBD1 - TGTGCCATCAGTGAGCCCGGGACAGGTAGCCCAGATACGCAGTATTTT CAISEPGTGSPDTQYF
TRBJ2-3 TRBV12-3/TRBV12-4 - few TGTGCCAGCAGTTTAGGGACCGCAGATACGCAGTATTTT CASSLGTADTQYF
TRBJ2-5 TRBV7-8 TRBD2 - TGTGCCAGCAGCTCTAGCGGGCATAGGGGGACAAACCAAGAGACCCAGTACTTC CASSSSGHRGTNQETQYF
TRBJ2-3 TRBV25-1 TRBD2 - TGTGCCAGCAAAGCACGTCGGGGGGACACAGATACGCAGTATTTT CASKARRGDTDTQYF
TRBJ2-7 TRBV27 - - TGTGCCAGCAGTCATGGCGGTTCCTACGAGCAGTACTTC CASSHGGSYEQYF
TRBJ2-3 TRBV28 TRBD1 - TGTGCCAGCAGTCGAGACGGGACAGGGGGCGGTACGCAGTATTTT CASSRDGTGGGTQYF
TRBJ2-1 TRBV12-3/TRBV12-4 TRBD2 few TGTGCCAGCAGCCCGAGGACTAGTCTATATGAGCAGTTCTTC CASSPRTSLYEQFF
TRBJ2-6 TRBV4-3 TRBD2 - TGCGCCAGCAGCCAAGATGGGGGACTAGCGGGGCCCTCTGGGGCCAACGTCCTGACTTTC CASSQDGGLAGPSGANVLTF
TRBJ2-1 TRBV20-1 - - TGCAGTGCTAGAGAGACTGGCTCCGAGCAGTTCTTC CSARETGSEQFF
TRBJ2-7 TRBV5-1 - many TGCGCCAGCAGCTTGGGACAGGCCGCCTACGAGCAGTACTTC CASSLGQAAYEQYF
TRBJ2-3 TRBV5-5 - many TGTGCCAGCAGCTGGCTAAGGCCAGACACAGATACGCAGTATTTT CASSWLRPDTDTQYF
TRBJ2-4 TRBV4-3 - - TGCGCCAGCAGCCAAGAAAGGAGTGAAAACATTCAGTACTTC CASSQERSENIQYF
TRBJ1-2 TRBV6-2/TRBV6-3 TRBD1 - TGTGCCAGCAGTTACTCCGGCAGGGGGGTTCATGGCTACACCTTC CASSYSGRGVHGYTF
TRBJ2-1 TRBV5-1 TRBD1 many TGCGCCAGTACCCGAAGGGGACAGGGCTACAATGAGCAGTTCTTC CASTRRGQGYNEQFF
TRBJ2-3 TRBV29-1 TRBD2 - TGCAGCGTTGAACCCTGGGCTAGCGGGGAGGATACGCAGTATTTT CSVEPWASGEDTQYF
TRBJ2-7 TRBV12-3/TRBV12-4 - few TGTGCCAGCAGTTTAGAACAGGGCTACGAGCAGTACTTC CASSLEQGYEQYF
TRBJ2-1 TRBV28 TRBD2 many TGTGCCAGCAGTTTCCTAGCGGCCTCGGGGAGTGAGCAGTTCTTC CASSFLAASGSEQFF
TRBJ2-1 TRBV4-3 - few TGCGCCAGCAGCCGGGGAGGAGGGTCCTACAATGAGCAGTTCTTC CASSRGGGSYNEQFF
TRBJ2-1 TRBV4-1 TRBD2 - TGCGCCAGCAGCCAACCAGCGGGGGGGCCTATTAATGAGCAGTTCTTC CASSQPAGGPINEQFF
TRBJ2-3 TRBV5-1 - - TGCGCCAGCAGCTTGTTGGCCCAGCGAGATACGCAGTATTTT CASSLLAQRDTQYF
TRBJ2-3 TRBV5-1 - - TGCGCCAGCAGCTTACCCCGGTACGATACGCAGTATTTT CASSLPRYDTQYF
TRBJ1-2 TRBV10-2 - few TGCGCCAGCAGTGAAACTTCGACAGGAATCTATGGCTACACCTTC CASSETSTGIYGYTF
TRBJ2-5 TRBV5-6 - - TGTGCCAGCAGCTCTTTCTTCCGGGGGGCGAGAGAGACCCAGTACTTC CASSSFFRGARETQYF
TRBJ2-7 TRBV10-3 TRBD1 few TGTGCCATCAACAGGGGTTATTCCTACGAGCAGTACTTC CAINRGYSYEQYF
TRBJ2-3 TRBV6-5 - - TGTGCCAGCAGTTACGCTGCGGGGGCCCATTTCAGCACAGATACGCAGTATTTT CASSYAAGAHFSTDTQYF